One and the same sample provided the 26 T cell receptor beta chains below, sequenced in a study of blood T cell repertoires in COVID-19. Some clones are missing from TCRdb's copy, which holds only in-frame ones; the method was immunoSEQ multiplex PCR. Here the sample spans 150,000 or so clones, 60% to 85% being singletons. Sequencing was carried out using peripheral blood. The receptors originated from an elderly man with acute or convalescent COVID-19.

Only one count was recorded for this clone. CDR3 nucleotide sequence: TGTGCCAGCAGCTTTCGGGAGGGTCAGCCCCAGCATTTT. Protein sequence: CASSFREGQPQHF. The chain uses TRBV5-6 and TRBJ1-5; D is undetermined. The CDR3 contains 13 residues. V was clipped by 2 bases and J by 6 bases, with 9 bases between them. The germline CDR1 and CDR2 sequences are SGHDT and YYEEEE.

The rearrangement links TRBV6-6 to TRBJ1-1; D is perhaps TRBD1 (6 bases). The germline CDR1 and CDR2 sequences are MNHNY and SVGAGI (reference sequence). The CDR3 sequence is 13 residues long. The ends were cut back, 10 bases at V and 1 base at J, with 13 bases in the middle. The CDR3 spells CATILQGNTEAFF. The CDR3 DNA sequence: TGTGCCACCATATTACAGGGGAACACTGAAGCTTTCTTT.

The chain uses TRBV5-1 and TRBJ2-3, with a tentative D call TRBD2 (5 bases). CDR3 length: 15 residues. The V gene's germline CDR1 is SGHRS and CDR2 YFSETQ. The V end lost 2 bases, the J end lost 6 bases, and 16 bases lay between the germline ends. The CDR3 reads CASSFSRELGDTQYF. In nucleotides, the CDR3 is TGCGCCAGCAGCTTTAGCCGGGAATTAGGGGATACGCAGTATTTT.

CDR3 protein: CATSDLWSSSYNEQFF. DNA of the CDR3: TGTGCCACCAGTGATCTCTGGTCTAGCTCCTACAATGAGCAGTTCTTC. V is TRBV24-1 and J is TRBJ2-1; D not resolved. V lost 3 bases and J lost 0, with 11 bases in between. This CDR3 has 16 amino acids. The germline V gene has CDR1 KGHDR and CDR2 SFDVKD.

Notes on this clone: The junction departs from the called germline gene at one end, perhaps through a read error. The chain employs TRBV6-1 and TRBJ1-5; D uncertain. This CDR3 comprises 16 residues. Germline-derived CDR1 and CDR2 are MNHNS and SASEGT. The CDR3 DNA sequence: TGTGCCAGCACTGAACTCCGGGTCCCGACTTCTTTGAGCCAGCATTTT. Protein: CASTELRVPTSLSQHF.

The rearrangement uses TRBV4-3 and TRBJ2-3; 7 positions match TRBD2. The CDR3 extends over 16 amino acids. Trimming cost V 0 bases and J 4 bases; bases outside gene matches: 7. Looked up from germline, CDR1 is LGHNA and CDR2 is YSLEER. This CDR3 is CASSQDWVGGADTQYF. In DNA form, the CDR3 reads TGCGCCAGCAGCCAAGATTGGGTGGGGGGGGCAGATACGCAGTATTTT.

V usage is TRBV6-5 and J usage is TRBJ2-6; 8 nucleotides agree with TRBD1. The CDR3 has 16 amino acids. The germline V gene has CDR1 MNHEY and CDR2 SVGAGI. V was clipped by 2 bases and J by 4 bases; unmatched bases: 4. The CDR3 region has the DNA TGTGCCAGCAGTTACCCCCAGGGGGCCGGGGCCAACGTCCTGACTTTC. Protein sequence: CASSYPQGAGANVLTF.

The sample holds one count of this clone. The chain combines TRBV28 with TRBJ2-5; unclear D gene. The ends were cut back, 5 bases at V and 1 base at J, with 11 bases in the middle. Germline V lookup: CDR1 MDHEN, CDR2 SYDVKM. CDR3 length: 14 amino acids. CDR3 sequence (DNA): TGTGCCAGCAGTCCCCCTAATGTCCAAGAGACCCAGTACTTC. Translation: CASSPPNVQETQYF.

The rearrangement joins TRBV6-5 to TRBJ2-7; D remains unclear. The CDR3 contains 14 residues. Trimming stripped 5 bases from V and 3 bases from J, with 14 bases between. Germline CDR1 is MNHEY and CDR2 is SVGAGI. This CDR3 reads CASSRQQKIYEQYV. The CDR3 nucleotides are TGTGCCAGCAGTCGTCAACAGAAGATCTACGAGCAGTACGTC.

The rearrangement uses TRBV5-1 and TRBJ2-2; D uncertain. The CDR3 sequence is 16 residues long. Germline-derived CDR1 and CDR2 are SGHRS and YFSETQ. V shed 4 bases and J shed 2 bases, with 15 bases lying between them. The DNA for the CDR3 is TGCGCCAGCAGCCGAGGCATGGGTCTCAACACCGGGGAGCTGTTTTTT. Its protein is CASSRGMGLNTGELFF. Full variable domain (remainder filled in from reference TRBV5-1 and TRBJ2-2): KAGVTQTPRYLIKTRGQQVTLSCSPISGHRSVSWYQQTPGQGLQFLFEYFSETQRNKGNFPGRFSGRQFSNSRSEMNVSTLELGDSALYLCASSRGMGLNTGELFFGEGSRLTVL.

J is TRBJ2-2 and V is TRBV18, with 8 positions matching TRBD1. CDR1 KGHSH and CDR2 LQKENI come from the germline V gene. CDR3 length: 17 amino acids. V shed 3 bases and J 6 bases; nucleotides not matched to a gene: 12. The CDR3 sequence is CASSPTIGQGFSGELFF. CDR3 DNA: TGTGCCAGCTCACCTACGATTGGACAGGGCTTCTCCGGGGAGCTGTTTTTT. The full variable domain, with the rest looked up from reference TRBV18 and TRBJ2-2, is NAGVMQNPRHLVRRRGQEARLRCSPMKGHSHVYWYRQLPEEGLKFMVYLQKENIIDESGMPKERFSAEFPKEGPSILRIQQVVRGDSAAYFCASSPTIGQGFSGELFFGEGSRLTVL.

The chain is built from TRBV14 and TRBJ2-5; no definite D call. The germline CDR1 and CDR2 sequences are SGHDN and FVKESK. V lost 2 bases, J lost 5 bases, and 3 bases lay in between. The CDR3 loop spans 11 amino acids. CDR3 DNA sequence: TGTGCCAGCAGCCAACAGGAGACCCAGTACTTC. It encodes CASSQQETQYF.

J is TRBJ2-5 and V is TRBV7-8; 8 bases align to TRBD2. The length of the CDR3 is 15 residues. Germline CDR1 reads SGHVS; CDR2 reads FQNEAQ. The junction had 9 bases not matched to a gene; V was cut back by 4 bases and J by 5 bases. The CDR3 spells CASSSPGLGFETQYF. The CDR3 region has the DNA TGTGCCAGCAGCTCCCCGGGACTAGGATTCGAGACCCAGTACTTC.

V gene TRBV10-2 combines with J gene TRBJ1-1; 8 bases line up with TRBD1. The length of the CDR3 is 14 residues. Germline-derived CDR1 and CDR2 are WSHSY and SAAADI. V lost 6 bases and J lost 5; bases outside the gene matches: 8. CDR3 coding DNA: TGCGCCAGCAGGAACGCAGGGGGCCCAACTGAAGCTTTCTTT. It translates to CASRNAGGPTEAFF.

The CDR3 sequence is CASKNTGGIYTF. The CDR3 DNA follows: TGTGCCAGCAAAAATACCGGGGGGATCTACACCTTC. The rearrangement joins TRBV12-3 or TRBV12-4 to TRBJ1-2; a weak D match, TRBD1 (5 bases). There are 12 residues in the CDR3. With 7 bases removed from V and 10 bases from J, the gap between germline ends came to 16 bases.

The chain combines TRBV6-1 with TRBJ2-7, with 9 bases aligning to TRBD2. From germline, CDR1 is MNHNS and CDR2 SASEGT. The CDR3 contains 15 residues. The J segment lost 4 bases and the V segment lost 3 bases, leaving 7 bases of the junction unmatched. This CDR3 is CASSEGSGGWYEQYV. For the CDR3, the DNA is TGTGCCAGCAGTGAGGGGAGCGGGGGGTGGTACGAGCAGTACGTC.

The chain combines TRBV4-3 with TRBJ2-2; a possible D gene is TRBD2 (7 bases). Germline assignment: CDR1 LGHNA and CDR2 YSLEER. Trimming removed 3 bases from V and 7 bases from J, with 18 bases in between. The CDR3 totals 16 residues. The CDR3 DNA reads TGCGCCAGCAGCCATACCGACGGGGGGCCGGGCGGGGAGCTGTTTTTT. This sequence encodes CASSHTDGGPGGELFF.

The V call is TRBV6-5, the J call TRBJ1-2; TRBD1 matches at 7 bases. Germline CDR1 MNHEY, CDR2 SVGAGI. Trimming took 2 bases from V and 6 from J; bases not matched to a gene: 6. The CDR3 totals 14 residues. CDR3 bases: TGTGCCAGCAGTTACCGGGGACAGAACCATGGCTACACCTTC. This codes for CASSYRGQNHGYTF.

This clone came up a few times. V usage is TRBV7-9 and J usage is TRBJ1-2, with 8 bases that match TRBD1. Losses at the gene ends were 3 bases for V and 6 bases for J; bases not matched to a gene: 3. Germline CDR1 reads SEHNR; CDR2 reads FQNEAQ (reference sequence). CDR3 length: 13 residues. CDR3 residues: CASSFGQGDGYTF. As DNA, the CDR3 is TGTGCCAGCAGCTTCGGACAGGGCGATGGCTACACCTTC. Variable domain in full (rest from reference TRBV7-9 and TRBJ1-2): DTGVSQNPRHKITKRGQNVTFRCDPISEHNRLYWYRQTLGQGPEFLTYFQNEAQLEKSRLLSDRFSAERPKGSFSTLEIQRTEQGDSAMYLCASSFGQGDGYTFGSGTRLTVV.

The chain uses TRBV6-5 and TRBJ1-1; D remains unclear. The CDR3 totals 14 residues. Trimming pared 4 bases from V and 4 bases from J, leaving 13 bases between. Germline CDR1 reads MNHEY; CDR2 reads SVGAGI. The CDR3 is CASSFFIRGTEAFF. The CDR3 nucleotides are TGTGCCAGCAGTTTCTTCATAAGAGGCACTGAAGCTTTCTTT.

This rearrangement joins TRBV27 to TRBJ2-3; weak D call: TRBD1 (6 bases). V lost 4 bases to trimming and J lost 5 bases, with 19 bases between them. CDR1 is MNHEY and CDR2 is SMNVEV in the germline V gene (reference sequence). CDR3 length equals 16 residues. This chain's CDR3 is CASSSPSQGLIDTQYF. The CDR3 DNA reads TGTGCCAGCAGTTCCCCCTCCCAGGGGCTAATAGATACGCAGTATTTT.

The gene calls are TRBV2 and TRBJ1-5, with 9 bases matching TRBD1. Germline trimming cut 6 bases from V and 7 bases from J; bases unmatched to any gene: 4. The germline CDR1 and CDR2 sequences are SNHLY and FYNNEI. This CDR3 has 13 residues. CDR3 DNA: TGTGCCAGCAGACAGGGGGCACGGCAGCCCCAGCATTTT. This translates into CASRQGARQPQHF.

The chain combines TRBV6-1 with TRBJ2-5; 7 nucleotides agree with TRBD1. The length of the CDR3 is 16 residues. Germline V gives CDR1 MNHNS, CDR2 SASEGT. The trim removed 4 bases at V and 2 bases at J, leaving 10 bases unmatched. CDR3 region: CASSALPPGQQETQYF. DNA of the CDR3: TGTGCCAGCAGTGCCTTACCTCCGGGACAGCAAGAGACCCAGTACTTC.

This chain connects TRBV19 to TRBJ2-5, with a weak D call TRBD2 (6 bases). The CDR3 is 13 residues long. Germline V gene sequence: CDR1 LNHDA, CDR2 SQIVND (reference sequence). V lost 10 bases, J lost 0 bases, and 12 bases lay in between. Written as DNA, the CDR3 is TGTGCCACCGGGAGCGGATACCAAGAGACCCAGTACTTC. Translated, it gives CATGSGYQETQYF.

This chain uses TRBV2 with TRBJ2-1, with 11 nucleotides matching TRBD1. This CDR3 is 14 amino acids long. Germline V lookup: CDR1 SNHLY, CDR2 FYNNEI. V was pared by 7 bases and J by 7 bases, with 6 bases of the junction left unmatched. In nucleotides, the CDR3 is TGTGCCAGCAACCGGGACAGGGGGAGAAATGAGCAGTTCTTC. It specifies CASNRDRGRNEQFF.

The V gene is TRBV5-4, the J gene TRBJ1-2; 11 bases line up with TRBD1. V was clipped by 0 bases and J by 4 bases; unmatched bases: 2. The CDR3 runs 15 residues. Germline assignment: CDR1 SGHNT and CDR2 YYREEE (reference sequence). The CDR3 coding sequence is TGTGCCAGCAGCTTGGCGGGACAGGGGGGCTATGGCTACACCTTC. It is translated as CASSLAGQGGYGYTF.